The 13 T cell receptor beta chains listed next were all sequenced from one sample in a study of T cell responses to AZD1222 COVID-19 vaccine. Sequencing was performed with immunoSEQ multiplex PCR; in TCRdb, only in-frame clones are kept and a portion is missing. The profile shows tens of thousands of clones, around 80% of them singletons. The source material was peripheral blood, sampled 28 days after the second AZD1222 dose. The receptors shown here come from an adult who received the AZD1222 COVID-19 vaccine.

The CDR3 region is CASSERTWGDTQYF. The CDR3 nucleotides read TGTGCCAGCAGTGAGAGGACGTGGGGAGATACGCAGTATTTT. V is TRBV6-1 and J is TRBJ2-3; the D is unclear. V lost 3 bases and J lost 5, with 12 bases in between. CDR3 length equals 14 residues. Germline-derived CDR1 and CDR2 are MNHNS and SASEGT.

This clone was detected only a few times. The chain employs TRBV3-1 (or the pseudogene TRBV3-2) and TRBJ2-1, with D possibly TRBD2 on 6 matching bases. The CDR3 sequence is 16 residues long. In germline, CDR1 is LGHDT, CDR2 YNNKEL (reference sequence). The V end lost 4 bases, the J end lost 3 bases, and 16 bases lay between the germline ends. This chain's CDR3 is CASSPGGESYYNEQFF. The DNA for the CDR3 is TGTGCCAGCAGCCCCGGAGGGGAATCCTACTACAATGAGCAGTTCTTC.

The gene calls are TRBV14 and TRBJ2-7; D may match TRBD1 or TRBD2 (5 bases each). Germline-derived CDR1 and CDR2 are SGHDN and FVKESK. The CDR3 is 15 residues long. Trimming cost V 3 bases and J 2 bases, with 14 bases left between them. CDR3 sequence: CASSQGVHRTYEQYF. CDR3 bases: TGTGCCAGCAGCCAGGGGGTCCACAGAACCTACGAGCAGTACTTC.

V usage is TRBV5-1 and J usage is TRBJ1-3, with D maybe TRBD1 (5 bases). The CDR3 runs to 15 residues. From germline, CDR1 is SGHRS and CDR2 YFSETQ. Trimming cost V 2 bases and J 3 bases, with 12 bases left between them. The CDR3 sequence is CASSFQGEGGNTIYF. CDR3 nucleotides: TGCGCCAGCAGCTTTCAGGGCGAAGGTGGAAACACCATATATTTT. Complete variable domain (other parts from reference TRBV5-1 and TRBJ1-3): KAGVTQTPRYLIKTRGQQVTLSCSPISGHRSVSWYQQTPGQGLQFLFEYFSETQRNKGNFPGRFSGRQFSNSRSEMNVSTLELGDSALYLCASSFQGEGGNTIYFGEGSWLTVV.

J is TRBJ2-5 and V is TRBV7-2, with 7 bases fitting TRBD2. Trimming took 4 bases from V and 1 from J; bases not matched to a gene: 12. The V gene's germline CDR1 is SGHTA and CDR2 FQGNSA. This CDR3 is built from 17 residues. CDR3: CASSSRTRMGSQETQYF. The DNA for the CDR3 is TGTGCCAGCAGCTCCCGGACTAGGATGGGGAGCCAAGAGACCCAGTACTTC. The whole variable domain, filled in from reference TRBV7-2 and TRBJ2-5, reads GAGVSQSPSNKVTEKGKDVELRCDPISGHTALYWYRQSLGQGLEFLIYFQGNSAPDKSGLPSDRFSAERTGGSVSTLTIQRTQQEDSAVYLCASSSRTRMGSQETQYFGPGTRLLVL.

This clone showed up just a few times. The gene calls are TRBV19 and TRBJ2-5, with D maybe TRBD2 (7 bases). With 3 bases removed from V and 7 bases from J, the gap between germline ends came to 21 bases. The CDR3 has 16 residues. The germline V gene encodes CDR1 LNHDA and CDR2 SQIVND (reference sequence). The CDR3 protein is CASSMVAGSRGGTQYF. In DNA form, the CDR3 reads TGTGCCAGTAGTATGGTAGCGGGTTCTCGAGGGGGGACCCAGTACTTC. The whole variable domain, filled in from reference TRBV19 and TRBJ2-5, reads DGGITQSPKYLFRKEGQNVTLSCEQNLNHDAMYWYRQDPGQGLRLIYYSQIVNDFQKGDIAEGYSVSREKKESFPLTVTSAQKNPTAFYLCASSMVAGSRGGTQYFGPGTRLLVL.

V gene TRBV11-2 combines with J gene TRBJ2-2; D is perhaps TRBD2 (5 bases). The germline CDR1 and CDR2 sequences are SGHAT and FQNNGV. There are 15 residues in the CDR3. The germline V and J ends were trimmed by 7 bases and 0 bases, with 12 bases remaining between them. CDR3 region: CASIGVGTNTGELFF. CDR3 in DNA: TGTGCCAGCATCGGGGTAGGGACGAACACCGGGGAGCTGTTTTTT. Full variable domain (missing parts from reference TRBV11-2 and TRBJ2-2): EAGVAQSPRYKIIEKRQSVAFWCNPISGHATLYWYQQILGQGPKLLIQFQNNGVVDDSQLPKDRFSAERLKGVDSTLKIQPAKLEDSAVYLCASIGVGTNTGELFFGEGSRLTVL.

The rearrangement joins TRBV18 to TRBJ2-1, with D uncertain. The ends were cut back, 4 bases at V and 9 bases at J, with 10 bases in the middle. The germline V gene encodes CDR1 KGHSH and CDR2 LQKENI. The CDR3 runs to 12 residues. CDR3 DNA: TGTGCCAGCTCACATGCCGAGAGTGAGCAGTTCTTC. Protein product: CASSHAESEQFF.

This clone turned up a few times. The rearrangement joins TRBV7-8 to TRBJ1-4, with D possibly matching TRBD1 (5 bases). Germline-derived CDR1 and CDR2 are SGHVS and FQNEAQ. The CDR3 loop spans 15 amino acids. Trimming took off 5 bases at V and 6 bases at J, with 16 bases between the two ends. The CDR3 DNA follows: TGTGCCAGCAGCCCCGGGGGACGGCGGGATGAAAAACTGTTTTTT. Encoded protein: CASSPGGRRDEKLFF.

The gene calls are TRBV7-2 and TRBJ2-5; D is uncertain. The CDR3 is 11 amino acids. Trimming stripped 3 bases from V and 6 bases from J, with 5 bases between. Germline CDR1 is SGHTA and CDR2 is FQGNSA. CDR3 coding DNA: TGTGCCAGCAGCTTGGTACAGACCCAGTACTTC. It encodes CASSLVQTQYF.

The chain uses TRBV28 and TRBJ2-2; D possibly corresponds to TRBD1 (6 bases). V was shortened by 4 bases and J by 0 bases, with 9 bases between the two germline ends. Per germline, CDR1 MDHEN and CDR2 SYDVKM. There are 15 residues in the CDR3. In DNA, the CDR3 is TGTGCCAGCAGTTCCGGGACAACGAACACCGGGGAGCTGTTTTTT. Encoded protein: CASSSGTTNTGELFF.

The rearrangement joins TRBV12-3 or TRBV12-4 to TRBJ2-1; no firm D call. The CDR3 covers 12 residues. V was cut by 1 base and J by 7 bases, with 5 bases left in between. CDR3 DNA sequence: TGTGCCAGCAGTTTAGACATGAATGAGCAGTTCTTC. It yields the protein CASSLDMNEQFF.

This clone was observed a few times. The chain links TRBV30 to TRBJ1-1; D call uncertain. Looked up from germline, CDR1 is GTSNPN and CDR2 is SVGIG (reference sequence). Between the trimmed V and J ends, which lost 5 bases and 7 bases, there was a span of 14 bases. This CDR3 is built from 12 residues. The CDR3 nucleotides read TGTGCCTGGGGTCCCGGCGGCAGTGAAGCTTTCTTT. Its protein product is CAWGPGGSEAFF.